This is a list of T cell receptor beta chains from one sample in a study of T cells in Graves' hyperthyroidism and ophthalmopathy. Each CDR3 protein gets one entry after TCRdb re-called the multiplex PCR reads with MiXCR. Seen here are about 360,000 distinct CDR3 sequences, 13% observed once, and the top ten hold less than 25%. Sequenced sample: blood. The receptor set was obtained from a man younger than 45 with Graves' hyperthyroidism that later progressed to Graves' ophthalmopathy. Both conserved end residues are part of each CDR3. Fields, in order: V gene, clone size, J gene, D gene, CDR3 protein, CDR3 DNA. D genes are given only for firm matches. Expanded clones are given a class, and other clones once, few, many or no size at all.

TRBV7-9	-	TRBJ2-2	-	CASSTPTPGAVSTGELFF	TGTGCCAGCAGCACCCCTACCCCAGGGGCGGTGAGCACCGGGGAGCTGTTTTTT
TRBV7-9	many	TRBJ2-7	-	CASSPTVLYEQYF	TGTGCCAGCTCCCCGACAGTTCTCTACGAGCAGTACTTC
TRBV11-3	many	TRBJ1-1	TRBD1	CASSPNDRGNTEAFF	TGTGCCAGCAGTCCTAATGACAGGGGGAACACTGAAGCTTTCTTT
TRBV2	many	TRBJ2-1	TRBD2	CASSPYLAVSSYNEQFF	TGTGCCAGCAGTCCTTACCTAGCGGTGAGCTCCTACAATGAGCAGTTCTTC
TRBV12-3/TRBV12-4	many	TRBJ1-1	-	CASMGNLNTEAFF	TGTGCCAGCATGGGGAACTTGAACACTGAAGCTTTCTTT
TRBV5-1	-	TRBJ1-1	-	CASRPTENTEAFF	TGCGCCAGCAGGCCGACAGAGAACACTGAAGCTTTCTTT
TRBV19	many	TRBJ1-5	TRBD1	CASSGRQGSNQPQHF	TGTGCCAGTAGTGGGAGACAGGGAAGCAATCAGCCCCAGCATTTT
TRBV28	few	TRBJ2-7	-	CASSLAPGPTDYEQYF	TGTGCCAGCAGCCTGGCCCCGGGACCTACCGACTACGAGCAGTACTTC
TRBV6-1	many	TRBJ1-1	-	CASSTRGDTEAFF	TGTGCCAGCAGCACTAGGGGGGACACTGAAGCTTTCTTT
TRBV20-1	few	TRBJ1-1	-	CSARDRVATWAFF	TGCAGTGCTAGAGATCGTGTAGCTACTTGGGCTTTCTTT
TRBV3-1	few	TRBJ2-7	-	CASSQESFADYEQYF	TGTGCCAGCAGCCAAGAGAGCTTCGCGGACTACGAGCAGTACTTC
TRBV20-1	many	TRBJ1-1	-	CSASGTANTEAFF	TGCAGTGCCTCCGGGACCGCGAACACTGAAGCTTTCTTT
TRBV7-9	-	TRBJ1-1	TRBD1	CASSNGQGADTEAFF	TGTGCCAGCAGCAACGGACAGGGGGCGGACACTGAAGCTTTCTTT
TRBV18	many	TRBJ1-1	-	CASSPAIRGTEAFF	TGTGCCAGCTCACCCGCTATTAGGGGGACTGAAGCTTTCTTT
TRBV20-1	-	TRBJ2-5	-	CSAPMEQGGQETQYF	TGCAGTGCGCCTATGGAACAGGGTGGCCAAGAGACCCAGTACTTC
TRBV3-1	many	TRBJ1-5	-	CASSQSYGQPQHF	TGTGCCAGCAGCCAAAGTTATGGTCAGCCCCAGCATTTT
TRBV2	many	TRBJ2-2	-	CASREQELNTGELFF	TGTGCCAGCAGAGAACAGGAGCTAAACACCGGGGAGCTGTTTTTT
TRBV29-1	few	TRBJ2-7	-	CSVVGRVGEQYF	TGCAGCGTTGTAGGCAGGGTTGGCGAGCAGTACTTC
TRBV7-6	many	TRBJ2-7	TRBD1	CASSPAGTGGEQYF	TGTGCCAGCAGCCCCGCCGGGACAGGAGGCGAGCAGTACTTC
TRBV11-1	many	TRBJ1-5	-	CASSYGRGGNQPQHF	TGTGCCAGCAGCTACGGACGAGGAGGGAATCAGCCCCAGCATTTT
TRBV6-1	many	TRBJ2-5	-	CASSYWFGETQYF	TGTGCCAGCAGTTATTGGTTCGGGGAGACCCAGTACTTC
TRBV7-9	many	TRBJ2-3	-	CASHSGRNTDTQYF	TGTGCCAGCCATTCCGGCAGGAACACAGATACGCAGTATTTT
TRBV28	many	TRBJ1-4	TRBD1	CASTNRGRSEKLFF	TGTGCCAGCACCAACAGGGGGCGGTCTGAAAAACTGTTTTTT
TRBV30	-	TRBJ1-5	TRBD1	CAWSLTGGQPQHF	TGTGCCTGGAGTCTAACAGGGGGGCAGCCCCAGCATTTT
TRBV12-3/TRBV12-4	few	TRBJ1-4	-	CASRRRGSNEKLFF	TGTGCCAGCAGACGCAGGGGTTCTAATGAAAAACTGTTTTTT
TRBV18	many	TRBJ2-7	TRBD1	CASQGAGYEQYF	TGTGCCAGTCAGGGGGCGGGCTACGAGCAGTACTTC
TRBV7-6	few	TRBJ2-1	-	CASSPRTTTEQFF	TGTGCCAGCAGCCCCAGGACTACCACCGAGCAGTTCTTC
TRBV28	many	TRBJ2-3	-	CASRPRGAPTDTQYF	TGTGCCAGCAGGCCCCGGGGGGCGCCCACAGATACGCAGTATTTT
TRBV20-1	many	TRBJ2-3	-	CSAPPPGTDTQYF	TGCAGTGCCCCCCCCCCCGGCACAGATACGCAGTATTTT
TRBV5-1	few	TRBJ2-1	TRBD1	CASSLGQGRNEQFF	TGCGCCAGCAGCTTAGGACAGGGGAGGAATGAGCAGTTCTTC